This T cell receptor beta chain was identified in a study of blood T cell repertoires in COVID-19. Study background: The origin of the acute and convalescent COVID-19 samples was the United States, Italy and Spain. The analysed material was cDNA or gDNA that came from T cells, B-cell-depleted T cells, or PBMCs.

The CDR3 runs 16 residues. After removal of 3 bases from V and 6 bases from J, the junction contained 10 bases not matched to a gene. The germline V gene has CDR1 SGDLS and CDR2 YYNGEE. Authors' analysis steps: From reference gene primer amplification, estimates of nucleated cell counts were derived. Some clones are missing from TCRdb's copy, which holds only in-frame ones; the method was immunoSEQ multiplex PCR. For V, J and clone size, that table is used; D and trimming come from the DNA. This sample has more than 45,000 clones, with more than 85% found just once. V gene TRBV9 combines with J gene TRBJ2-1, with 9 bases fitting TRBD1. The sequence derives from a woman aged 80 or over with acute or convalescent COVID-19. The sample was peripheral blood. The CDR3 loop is CASSGVSGTGTNEQFF. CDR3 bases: TGTGCCAGCAGCGGGGTCTCCGGGACAGGGACCAATGAGCAGTTCTTC.